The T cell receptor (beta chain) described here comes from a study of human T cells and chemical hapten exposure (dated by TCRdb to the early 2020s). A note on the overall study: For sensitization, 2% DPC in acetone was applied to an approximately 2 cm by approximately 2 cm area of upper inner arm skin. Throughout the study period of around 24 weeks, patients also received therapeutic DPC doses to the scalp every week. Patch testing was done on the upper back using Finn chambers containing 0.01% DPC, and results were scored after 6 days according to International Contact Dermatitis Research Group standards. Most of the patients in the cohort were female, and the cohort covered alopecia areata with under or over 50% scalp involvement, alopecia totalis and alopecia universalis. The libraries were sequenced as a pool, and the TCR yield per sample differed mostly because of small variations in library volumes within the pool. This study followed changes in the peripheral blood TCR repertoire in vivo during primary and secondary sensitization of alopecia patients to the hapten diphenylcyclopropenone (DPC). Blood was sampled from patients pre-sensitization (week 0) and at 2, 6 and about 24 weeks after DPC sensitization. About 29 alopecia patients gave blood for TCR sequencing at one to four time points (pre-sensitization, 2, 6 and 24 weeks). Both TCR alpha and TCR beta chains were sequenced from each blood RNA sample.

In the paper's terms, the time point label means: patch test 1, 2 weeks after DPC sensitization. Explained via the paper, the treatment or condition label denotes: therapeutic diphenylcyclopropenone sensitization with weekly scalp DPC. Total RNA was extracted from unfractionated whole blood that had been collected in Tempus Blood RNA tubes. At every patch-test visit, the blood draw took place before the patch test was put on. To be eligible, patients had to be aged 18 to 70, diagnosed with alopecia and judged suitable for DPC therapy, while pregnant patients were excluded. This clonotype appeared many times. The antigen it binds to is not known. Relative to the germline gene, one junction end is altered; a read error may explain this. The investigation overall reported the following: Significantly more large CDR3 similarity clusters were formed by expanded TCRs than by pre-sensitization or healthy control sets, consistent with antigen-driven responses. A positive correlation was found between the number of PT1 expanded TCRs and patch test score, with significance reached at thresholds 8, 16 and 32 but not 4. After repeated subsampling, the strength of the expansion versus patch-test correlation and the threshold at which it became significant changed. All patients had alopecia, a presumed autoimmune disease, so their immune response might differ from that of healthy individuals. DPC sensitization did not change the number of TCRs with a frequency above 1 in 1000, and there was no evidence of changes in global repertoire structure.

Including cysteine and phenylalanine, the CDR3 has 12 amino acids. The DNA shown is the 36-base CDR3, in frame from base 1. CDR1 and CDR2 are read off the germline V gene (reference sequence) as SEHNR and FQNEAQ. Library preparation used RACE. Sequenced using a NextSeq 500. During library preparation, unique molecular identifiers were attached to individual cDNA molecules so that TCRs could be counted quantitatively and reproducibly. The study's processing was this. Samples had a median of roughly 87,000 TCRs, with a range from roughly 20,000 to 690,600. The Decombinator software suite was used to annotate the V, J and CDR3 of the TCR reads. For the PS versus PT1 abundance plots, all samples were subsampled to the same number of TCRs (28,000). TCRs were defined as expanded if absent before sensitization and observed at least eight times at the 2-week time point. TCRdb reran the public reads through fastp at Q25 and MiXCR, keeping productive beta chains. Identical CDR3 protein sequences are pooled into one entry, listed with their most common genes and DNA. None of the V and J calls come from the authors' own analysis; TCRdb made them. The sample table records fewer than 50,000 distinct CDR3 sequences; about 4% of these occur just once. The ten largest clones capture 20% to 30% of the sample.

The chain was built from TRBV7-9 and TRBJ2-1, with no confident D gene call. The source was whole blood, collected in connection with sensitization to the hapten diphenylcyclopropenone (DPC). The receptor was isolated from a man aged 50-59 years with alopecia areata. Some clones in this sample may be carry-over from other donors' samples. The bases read TGTGCCAGCAACACCCACTTGGGCCTCCGGATTTTC. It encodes CASNTHLGLRIF.